One sample yielded the 31 T cell receptor beta chains listed below, sequenced in a study of OX40 agonist ivuxolimab in advanced cancers. The method was immunoSEQ multiplex PCR; TCRdb's version includes in-frame clones alone and lacks a portion of them. The sample holds approximately 60,000 clones, 92% seen once. This specimen was CD4+ or CD8+ T cells sorted from blood, taken in a trial of the OX40 agonist ivuxolimab. The source is an adult with an advanced solid tumor such as melanoma, head and neck, liver or kidney cancer.

This chain joins TRBV19 and TRBJ1-1, with a weak D call TRBD1 (6 bases). Germline assignment: CDR1 LNHDA and CDR2 SQIVND (reference sequence). There are 14 residues in the CDR3. Trimming stripped 3 bases from V and 4 bases from J, with 12 bases between. CDR3 coding DNA: TGTGCCAGTAGTATGCACAGGGAACTCACTGAAGCTTTCTTT. Encoded protein: CASSMHRELTEAFF.

The rearrangement links TRBV11-2 to TRBJ2-3; D ambiguous. V gave up 4 bases and J gave up 6 bases, with 11 bases separating them. Looked up from germline, CDR1 is SGHAT and CDR2 is FQNNGV. The length of the CDR3 is 13 residues. The CDR3 loop is CASSSGRPDTQYF. The CDR3 DNA is TGTGCCAGCAGCTCAGGACGTCCGGATACGCAGTATTTT. The full variable domain, rest sourced from reference TRBV11-2 and TRBJ2-3, is EAGVAQSPRYKIIEKRQSVAFWCNPISGHATLYWYQQILGQGPKLLIQFQNNGVVDDSQLPKDRFSAERLKGVDSTLKIQPAKLEDSAVYLCASSSGRPDTQYFGPGTRLTVL.

The chain joins TRBV6-6 to TRBJ2-7; D not certain. CDR3 length equals 12 residues. V was trimmed by 2 bases and J by 2 bases, leaving 4 bases between them. Germline V CDR1 and CDR2: MNHNY, SVGAGI (reference sequence). The CDR3 DNA is TGTGCCAGCAGTTACGTAGCCTACGAGCAGTACTTC. Amino acid sequence: CASSYVAYEQYF.

In nucleotides, the CDR3 is TGCAGCGTGGTTGGGCCAGGGGGGGAAAAACTGTTTTTT. Translated: CSVVGPGGEKLFF. V is TRBV29-1 and J is TRBJ1-4; 7 bases agree with TRBD1. Germline assignment: CDR1 SQVTM and CDR2 ANQGSEA. V was clipped by 6 bases and J by 8 bases; unmatched bases: 9. The CDR3 loop spans 13 amino acids.

This rearrangement joins TRBV5-8 to TRBJ2-1; TRBD2 matches at 10 bases. CDR3 length equals 15 residues. The J segment lost 5 bases and the V segment lost 4 bases, leaving 6 bases of the junction unmatched. The V gene's germline CDR1 is SGHTS and CDR2 YDEGEE. The CDR3 DNA reads TGTGCCAGCAGCCAGGGCACTAGCGGGAACAATGAGCAGTTCTTC. Translating gives CASSQGTSGNNEQFF.

The gene calls are TRBV7-9 and TRBJ2-5; no reliable D call. V was cut by 1 base and J by 5 bases, with 5 bases left in between. In germline, CDR1 is SEHNR, CDR2 FQNEAQ (reference sequence). The CDR3 length is 12 residues. The CDR3 nucleotides read TGTGCCAGCAGCTTAGTTGCTGAGACCCAGTACTTC. Translated: CASSLVAETQYF.

The gene calls are TRBV6-6 and TRBJ2-5, with D tentatively TRBD1 (6 bases). The V and J ends lost 5 bases and 5 bases respectively, with 12 bases between them. The length of the CDR3 is 13 residues. CDR1 is MNHNY, CDR2 SVGAGI, per germline (reference sequence). The CDR3: CASSGQGQETQYF. DNA of the CDR3: TGTGCCAGCAGTGGGCAGGGGCAGGAGACCCAGTACTTC.

The chain combines TRBV20-1 with TRBJ2-3; D uncertain. With 3 bases removed from V and 9 bases from J, the gap between germline ends came to 10 bases. Germline V gene lookup returns CDR1 DFQATT and CDR2 SNEGSKA (reference sequence). The CDR3 is 11 amino acids. DNA of the CDR3: TGCAGTGCTAGCGAGGCCCCAACGCAGTATTTT. Its protein is CSASEAPTQYF.

This chain links TRBV6-5 with TRBJ2-1; D remains ambiguous. The CDR3 totals 11 residues. CDR1 and CDR2 from the germline V gene are MNHEY and SVGAGI. V lost 5 bases and J lost 8, with 7 bases in between. CDR3 bases: TGTGCCAGCAGTAGGGTGGATGAGCAGTTCTTC. This codes for CASSRVDEQFF.

The rearrangement uses TRBV5-1 and TRBJ1-1, with D unresolved. The CDR3 has 13 residues. Trimming removed 0 bases from V and 1 base from J, with 4 bases in between. Germline CDR1 and CDR2: SGHRS and YFSETQ. This CDR3 is CASSLEQNTEAFF. Written as DNA, the CDR3 is TGCGCCAGCAGCTTGGAACAGAACACTGAAGCTTTCTTT.

On this clone: One end of the junction fails to match germline, which may point to a read error. The chain links TRBV5-8 to TRBJ1-1; D is unclear. This CDR3 contains 13 residues. Per the germline V gene, CDR1 is SGHTS and CDR2 is YDEGEE. CDR3 region: CASSLLRWTAAFF. The CDR3 DNA sequence: TGTGCCAGCAGCTTGTTGAGGTGGACTGCAGCTTTCTTT.

The CDR3 DNA is TGTGCCAGCAGTTACTCTGCCGGGACAGGGGTCTTCTTC. This gives the protein CASSYSAGTGVFF. The rearrangement joins TRBV6-5 to TRBJ2-1; 10 positions agree with TRBD1. Germline CDR1 MNHEY, CDR2 SVGAGI. This CDR3 has 13 residues. V dropped 0 bases and J dropped 16; count of bases not matched to a gene: 6.

The J gene is TRBJ2-5, the V gene TRBV29-1; 7 nucleotides agree with TRBD2. Germline V gene sequence: CDR1 SQVTM, CDR2 ANQGSEA. The CDR3 length is 16 residues. Losses at the gene ends were 1 base for V and 1 base for J; bases not matched to a gene: 9. The CDR3 nucleotides are TGCAGCGTTGAAGGGAGTAGCGGGTACGTCCAAGAGACCCAGTACTTC. Translating it yields CSVEGSSGYVQETQYF.

The chain is built from TRBV5-6 and TRBJ2-2; 8 bases map to TRBD1. The CDR3 extends over 15 amino acids. The germline gives CDR1 SGHDT, CDR2 YYEEEE. With V trimmed by 5 bases and J by 1 base, 4 bases remained unmatched. The CDR3 bases are TGTGCCAGCAGACCGGACAGGGAGAACACCGGGGAGCTGTTTTTT. Translation gives CASRPDRENTGELFF.

This clone showed up just once. J is TRBJ1-5 and V is TRBV6-1, with 8 bases lining up with TRBD1. J was trimmed by 5 bases and V by 2 bases; bases with no gene match: 8. CDR1 MNHNS and CDR2 SASEGT come from the germline V gene. CDR3 length equals 16 residues. This chain's CDR3 is CASSELGTGGDQPQHF. The CDR3, as DNA: TGTGCCAGCAGTGAACTGGGGACAGGTGGGGATCAGCCCCAGCATTTT.

The rearrangement uses TRBV7-9 and TRBJ1-4; D is perhaps TRBD1 (6 bases). Trimming took 4 bases from V and 4 from J, leaving 10 bases between them. The CDR3 loop spans 14 amino acids. CDR1 and CDR2 (germline): SEHNR, FQNEAQ (reference sequence). The CDR3 reads CASSSGQYNEKLFF. The CDR3 DNA reads TGTGCCAGCAGCTCCGGACAGTATAATGAAAAACTGTTTTTT.

This chain joins TRBV30 and TRBJ2-5; D not certain. The CDR3 is 11 residues long. The germline V and J ends were trimmed by 4 bases and 5 bases, with 8 bases remaining between them. The germline V gene encodes CDR1 GTSNPN and CDR2 SVGIG (reference sequence). This chain's CDR3 is CAWTSWETQYF. The CDR3, as DNA: TGTGCCTGGACCTCTTGGGAGACCCAGTACTTC. Supplemented by reference TRBV30 and TRBJ2-5, the full variable domain reads SQTIHQWPATLVQPVGSPLSLECTVEGTSNPNLYWYRQAAGRGLQLLFYSVGIGQISSEVPQNLSASRPQDRQFILSSKKLLLSDSGFYLCAWTSWETQYFGPGTRLLVL.

The V call is TRBV7-6, the J call TRBJ2-7, with TRBD2 matching 14 bases. From germline, CDR1 is SGHVS and CDR2 FNYEAQ. CDR3 length: 15 residues. Unmatched junction bases numbered 7, after V lost 5 bases and J lost 7 bases. The CDR3 protein is CASSKGLAGVGEQYF. CDR3 nucleotide sequence: TGTGCCAGCAGCAAGGGACTAGCGGGAGTAGGAGAGCAGTACTTC.

The chain combines TRBV30 with TRBJ1-2, with D unclear. Germline CDR1 reads GTSNPN; CDR2 reads SVGIG (reference sequence). The CDR3 runs 12 residues. The CDR3 reads CARTEVGYGYTF. CDR3 nucleotides: TGTGCTCGGACGGAGGTGGGGTATGGCTACACCTTC.

J is TRBJ1-1 and V is TRBV6-6; 7 nucleotides line up with TRBD1. V trimming: 0 bases; J trimming: 1 base; junction bases outside the gene matches: 2. The CDR3 is made up of 15 amino acids. CDR1 is MNHNY and CDR2 is SVGAGI in the germline V gene (reference sequence). CDR3 in amino acids: CASSYSGTENTEAFF. For the CDR3, the DNA is TGTGCCAGCAGTTACTCAGGGACAGAGAACACTGAAGCTTTCTTT.

This clone was detected only once. The sample contains more than one DNA sequence encoding this CDR3. In DNA, the CDR3 is TGTGCCAGCAGCGTCGGGACAGGGGGGTATGAGCAGTTCTTC. It specifies CASSVGTGGYEQFF. The rearrangement joins TRBV9 to TRBJ2-1; 11 nucleotides line up with TRBD1. Germline loops: CDR1 SGDLS, CDR2 YYNGEE. The CDR3 consists of 14 residues. V trimming: 2 bases; J trimming: 8 bases; junction bases outside the gene matches: 3.

V usage is TRBV7-2 and J usage is TRBJ1-5; perhaps TRBD1 as D (5 bases). This CDR3 is 14 amino acids long. V shed 1 base and J shed 4 bases, with 8 bases lying between them. CDR1 is SGHTA and CDR2 is FQGNSA in the germline V gene. The CDR3 region has the DNA TGTGCCAGCAGCTTAGGACAGTCGAATCAGCCCCAGCATTTT. This codes for CASSLGQSNQPQHF.

This chain joins TRBV7-2 and TRBJ2-7, with 7 bases identical to TRBD2. Germline V gene data show CDR1 as SGHTA and CDR2 as FQGNSA. The CDR3 totals 15 residues. Losses at the gene ends were 2 bases for V and 5 bases for J; bases not matched to a gene: 9. In nucleotides, the CDR3 is TGTGCCAGCAGCTTATACCAGCGGGGAATGGACGAGCAGTACTTC. Encoded protein: CASSLYQRGMDEQYF. The whole variable domain, remainder taken from reference TRBV7-2 and TRBJ2-7, is GAGVSQSPSNKVTEKGKDVELRCDPISGHTALYWYRQSLGQGLEFLIYFQGNSAPDKSGLPSDRFSAERTGGSVSTLTIQRTQQEDSAVYLCASSLYQRGMDEQYFGPGTRLTVT.

CDR3 sequence reads: CASSASGNTIYF. The CDR3 coding sequence is TGCGCCAGCAGTGCATCTGGAAACACCATATATTTT. This sequence joins TRBV10-1 and TRBJ1-3, with D unclear. The CDR3 extends over 12 amino acids. V lost 4 bases and J 1 base, leaving 2 bases between the germline ends. The germline CDR1 and CDR2 sequences are WNHNN and SYGVQD (reference sequence).

The V call is TRBV6-6, the J call TRBJ1-1; 9 bases agree with TRBD1. Germline V lookup: CDR1 MNHNY, CDR2 SVGAGI (reference sequence). The CDR3 is made up of 14 amino acids. V shed 6 bases and J 2 bases; nucleotides not matched to a gene: 4. CDR3 sequence reads: CASRGTGPNTEAFF. The CDR3 DNA is TGTGCCAGCAGAGGGACAGGGCCCAACACTGAAGCTTTCTTT.

The chain uses TRBV5-5 and TRBJ2-7; 10 bases agree with TRBD1. V lost 6 bases and J lost 3; bases outside the gene matches: 9. Germline-derived CDR1 and CDR2 are SGHKS and YYEKEE (reference sequence). The CDR3 is 15 amino acids. CDR3 sequence reads: CASTRDRGAGYEQYF. In DNA, the CDR3 is TGTGCCAGCACCCGGGACAGGGGTGCCGGCTACGAGCAGTACTTC.

The chain couples TRBV20-1 to TRBJ2-5; tentatively, D is TRBD1 (5 bases). Between the trimmed V and J ends, which lost 3 bases and 5 bases, there was a span of 7 bases. The CDR3 runs 11 residues. The germline V gene encodes CDR1 DFQATT and CDR2 SNEGSKA (reference sequence). CDR3 nucleotides: TGCAGTGCTAGGCAGGGTGAGACCCAGTACTTC. Translating gives CSARQGETQYF.

V usage is TRBV19 and J usage is TRBJ1-1; TRBD1 might be the D (5 bases). Trimming pared 5 bases from V and 1 base from J, leaving 14 bases between. CDR3 length: 15 amino acids. Germline lookup yields CDR1 LNHDA and CDR2 SQIVND (reference sequence). In DNA, the CDR3 is TGTGCCAGTAGTTGGGGACTCGAGTGGAACACTGAAGCTTTCTTT. As protein: CASSWGLEWNTEAFF.

V gene TRBV14 combines with J gene TRBJ2-2, with D hard to call. The CDR3 spans 16 residues. Trimming left V 5 bases short and J 5 bases short, with 18 bases between. CDR1 and CDR2 (germline): SGHDN, FVKESK. The DNA of the CDR3 is TGTGCCAGCAGCTTAAGGCAGCTACCCTTAACCGGGGAGCTGTTTTTT. It is translated as CASSLRQLPLTGELFF.

The rearrangement links TRBV10-3 to TRBJ2-4; possibly TRBD1 or TRBD2 for D (5 bases each). From germline, CDR1 is ENHRY and CDR2 SYGVKD. The germline V and J ends were trimmed by 2 bases and 0 bases, with 17 bases remaining between them. This CDR3 region has 18 residues. In nucleotides, the CDR3 is TGTGCCATCAGTGAGGAGGGAACGACAGAACTAGCCAAAAACATTCAGTACTTC. Amino acids: CAISEEGTTELAKNIQYF.

By frequency in the sample, this clone is medium-sized. The V call is TRBV27, the J call TRBJ1-1; weak D call: TRBD1 (6 bases). V lost 0 bases and J lost 8, with 13 bases in between. The CDR3 covers 14 residues. Germline values: CDR1 MNHEY, CDR2 SMNVEV (reference sequence). CDR3 protein: CASSLSGATGEAFF. CDR3 bases: TGTGCCAGCAGTTTATCGGGGGCAACCGGGGAAGCTTTCTTT.